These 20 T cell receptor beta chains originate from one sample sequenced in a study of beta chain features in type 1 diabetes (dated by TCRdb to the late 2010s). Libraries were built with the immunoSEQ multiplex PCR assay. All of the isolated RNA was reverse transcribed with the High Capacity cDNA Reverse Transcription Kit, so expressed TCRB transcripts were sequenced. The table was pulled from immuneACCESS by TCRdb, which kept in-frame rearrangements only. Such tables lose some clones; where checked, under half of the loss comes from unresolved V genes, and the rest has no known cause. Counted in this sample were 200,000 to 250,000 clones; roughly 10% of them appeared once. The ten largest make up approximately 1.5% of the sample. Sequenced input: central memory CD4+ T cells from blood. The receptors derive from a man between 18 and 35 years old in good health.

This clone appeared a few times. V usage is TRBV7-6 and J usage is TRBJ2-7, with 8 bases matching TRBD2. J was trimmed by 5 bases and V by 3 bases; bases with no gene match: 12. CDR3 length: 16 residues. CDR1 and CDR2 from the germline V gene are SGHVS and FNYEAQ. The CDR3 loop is CASSLGSGRASNEQYF. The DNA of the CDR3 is TGTGCCAGCAGCTTGGGAAGCGGGAGAGCGTCTAACGAGCAGTACTTC.

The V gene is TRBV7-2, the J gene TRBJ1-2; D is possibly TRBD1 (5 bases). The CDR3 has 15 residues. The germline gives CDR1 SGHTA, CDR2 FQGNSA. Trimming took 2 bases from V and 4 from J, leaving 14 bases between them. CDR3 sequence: CASSLTSRQTYGYTF. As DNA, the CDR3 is TGTGCCAGCAGCTTAACTTCGCGACAGACCTATGGCTACACCTTC.

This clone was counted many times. As DNA, the CDR3 is TGTGCCAGCAGCCAAGATGTGACAAACTACAATGAGCAGTTCTTC. This gives the protein CASSQDVTNYNEQFF. V usage is TRBV4-2 and J usage is TRBJ2-1, with D unclear. The CDR3 covers 15 residues. Germline loops: CDR1 LGHNA, CDR2 YNFKEQ. V was pared by 0 bases and J by 3 bases, with 9 bases between.

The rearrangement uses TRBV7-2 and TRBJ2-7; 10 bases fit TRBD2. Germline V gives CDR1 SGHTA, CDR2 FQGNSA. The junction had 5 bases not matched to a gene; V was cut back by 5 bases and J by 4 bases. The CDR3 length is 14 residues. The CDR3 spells CASSILAGGYEQYF. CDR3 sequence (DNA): TGTGCCAGCAGCATTTTAGCGGGAGGTTACGAGCAGTACTTC.

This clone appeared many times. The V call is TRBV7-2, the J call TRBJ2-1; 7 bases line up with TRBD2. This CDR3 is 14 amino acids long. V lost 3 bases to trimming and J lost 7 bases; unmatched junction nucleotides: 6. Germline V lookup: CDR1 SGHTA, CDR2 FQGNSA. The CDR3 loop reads CASSFRLANNEQFF. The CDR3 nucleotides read TGTGCCAGCAGCTTCAGACTAGCTAATAATGAGCAGTTCTTC.

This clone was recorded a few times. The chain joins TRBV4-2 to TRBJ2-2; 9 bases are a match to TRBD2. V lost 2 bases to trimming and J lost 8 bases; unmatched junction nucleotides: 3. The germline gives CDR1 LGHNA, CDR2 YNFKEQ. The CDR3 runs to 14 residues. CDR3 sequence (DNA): TGTGCCAGCAGCCAACTAGCGGGAAGGGGGGAGCTGTTTTTT. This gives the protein CASSQLAGRGELFF.

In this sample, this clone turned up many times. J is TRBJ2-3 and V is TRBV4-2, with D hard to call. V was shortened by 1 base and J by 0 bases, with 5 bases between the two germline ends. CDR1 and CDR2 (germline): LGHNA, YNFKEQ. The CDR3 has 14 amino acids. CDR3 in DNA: TGTGCCAGCAGCCAAGTGTCCAGCACAGATACGCAGTATTTT. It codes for CASSQVSSTDTQYF.

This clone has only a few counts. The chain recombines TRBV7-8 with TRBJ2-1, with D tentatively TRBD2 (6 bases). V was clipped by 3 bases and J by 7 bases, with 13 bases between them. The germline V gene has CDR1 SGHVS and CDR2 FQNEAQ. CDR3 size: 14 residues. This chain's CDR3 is CASSFRWEDNEQFF. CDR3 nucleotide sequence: TGTGCCAGCAGCTTTAGGTGGGAGGATAATGAGCAGTTCTTC.

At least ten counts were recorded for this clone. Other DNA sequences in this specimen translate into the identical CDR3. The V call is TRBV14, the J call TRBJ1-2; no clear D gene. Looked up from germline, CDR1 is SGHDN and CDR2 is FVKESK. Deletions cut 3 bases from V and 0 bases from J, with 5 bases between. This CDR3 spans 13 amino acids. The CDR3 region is CASSQGANYGYTF. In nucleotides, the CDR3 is TGTGCCAGCAGCCAGGGAGCTAACTATGGCTACACCTTC. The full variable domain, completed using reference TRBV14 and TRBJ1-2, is EAGVTQFPSHSVIEKGQTVTLRCDPISGHDNLYWYRRVMGKEIKFLLHFVKESKQDESGMPNNRFLAERTGGTYSTLKVQPAELEDSGVYFCASSQGANYGYTFGSGTRLTVV.

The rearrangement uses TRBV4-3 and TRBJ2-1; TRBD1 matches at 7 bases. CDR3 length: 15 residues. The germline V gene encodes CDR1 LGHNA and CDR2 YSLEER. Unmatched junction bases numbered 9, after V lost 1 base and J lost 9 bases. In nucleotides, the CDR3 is TGCGCCAGCAGCCAAGCGAGACAGGGATTTTCTGAGCAGTTCTTC. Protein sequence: CASSQARQGFSEQFF.

CDR3 loop: CASSPTSLSYNEQFF. CDR3 coding DNA: TGTGCCAGCTCACCAACATCCCTCTCCTACAATGAGCAGTTCTTC. The chain employs TRBV18 and TRBJ2-1; D gene ambiguous. Germline V gene lookup returns CDR1 KGHSH and CDR2 LQKENI. V was trimmed by 2 bases and J by 0 bases, leaving 8 bases between them. CDR3 length equals 15 residues.

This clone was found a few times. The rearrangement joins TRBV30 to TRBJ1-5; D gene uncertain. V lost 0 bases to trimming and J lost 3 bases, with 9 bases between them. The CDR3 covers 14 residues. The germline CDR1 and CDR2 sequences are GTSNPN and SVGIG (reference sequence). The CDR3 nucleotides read TGTGCCTGGAGTGTAAACGGCCCCAATCAGCCCCAGCATTTT. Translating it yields CAWSVNGPNQPQHF.

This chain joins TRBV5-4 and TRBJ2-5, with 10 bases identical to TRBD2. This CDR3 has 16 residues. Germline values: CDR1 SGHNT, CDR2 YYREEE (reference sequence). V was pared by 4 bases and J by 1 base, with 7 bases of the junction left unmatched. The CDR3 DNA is TGTGCCAGCAGCACACGGACTAGCGGCTTCCAAGAGACCCAGTACTTC. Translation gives CASSTRTSGFQETQYF.

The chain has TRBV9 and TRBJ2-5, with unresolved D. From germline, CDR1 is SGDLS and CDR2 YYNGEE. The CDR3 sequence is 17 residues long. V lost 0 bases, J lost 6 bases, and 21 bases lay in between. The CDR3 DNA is TGTGCCAGCAGCGTAGAGCCCACAAGTCGGGTAACAAAGACCCAGTACTTC. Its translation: CASSVEPTSRVTKTQYF.

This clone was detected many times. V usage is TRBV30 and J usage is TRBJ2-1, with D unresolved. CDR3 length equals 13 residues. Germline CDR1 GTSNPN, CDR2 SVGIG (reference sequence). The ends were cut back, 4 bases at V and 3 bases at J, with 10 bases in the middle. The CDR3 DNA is TGTGCCTGGACGAGACTCCTCTACAATGAGCAGTTCTTC. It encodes CAWTRLLYNEQFF.

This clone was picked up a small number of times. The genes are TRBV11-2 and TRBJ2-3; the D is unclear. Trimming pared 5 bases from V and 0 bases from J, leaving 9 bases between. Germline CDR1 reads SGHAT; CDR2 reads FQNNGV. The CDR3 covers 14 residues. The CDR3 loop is CASSPLRSTDTQYF. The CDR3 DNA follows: TGTGCCAGCAGCCCTCTCCGTAGCACAGATACGCAGTATTTT. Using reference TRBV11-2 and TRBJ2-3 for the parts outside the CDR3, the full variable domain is EAGVAQSPRYKIIEKRQSVAFWCNPISGHATLYWYQQILGQGPKLLIQFQNNGVVDDSQLPKDRFSAERLKGVDSTLKIQPAKLEDSAVYLCASSPLRSTDTQYFGPGTRLTVL.

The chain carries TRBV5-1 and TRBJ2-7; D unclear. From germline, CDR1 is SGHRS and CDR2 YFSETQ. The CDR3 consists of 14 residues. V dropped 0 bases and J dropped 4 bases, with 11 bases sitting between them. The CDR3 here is CASSLDPSGYEQYF. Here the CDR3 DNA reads TGCGCCAGCAGCTTGGATCCGAGTGGGTACGAGCAGTACTTC.

CDR3 amino acids: CAWSGTVHGELFF. The CDR3 region has the DNA TGTGCCTGGAGTGGGACGGTTCACGGGGAGCTGTTTTTT. The genes are TRBV30 and TRBJ2-2; D unclear. The germline gives CDR1 GTSNPN, CDR2 SVGIG (reference sequence). V was cut by 1 base and J by 7 bases, with 10 bases left in between. This CDR3 comprises 13 residues.

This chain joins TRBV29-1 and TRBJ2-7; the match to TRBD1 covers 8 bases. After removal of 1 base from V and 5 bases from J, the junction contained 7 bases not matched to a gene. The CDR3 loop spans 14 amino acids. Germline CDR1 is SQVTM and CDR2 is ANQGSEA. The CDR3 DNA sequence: TGCAGCGTTGAAGGTGGGCAGGGGGCGAACGAGCAGTACTTC. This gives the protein CSVEGGQGANEQYF.

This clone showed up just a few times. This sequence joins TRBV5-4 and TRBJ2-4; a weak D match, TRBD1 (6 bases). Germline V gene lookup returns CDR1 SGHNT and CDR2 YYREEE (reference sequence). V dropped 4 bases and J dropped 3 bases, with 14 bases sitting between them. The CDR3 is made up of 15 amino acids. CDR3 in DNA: TGTGCCAGCAGCAAACAGGGTAATGTCAAAAACATTCAGTACTTC. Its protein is CASSKQGNVKNIQYF.